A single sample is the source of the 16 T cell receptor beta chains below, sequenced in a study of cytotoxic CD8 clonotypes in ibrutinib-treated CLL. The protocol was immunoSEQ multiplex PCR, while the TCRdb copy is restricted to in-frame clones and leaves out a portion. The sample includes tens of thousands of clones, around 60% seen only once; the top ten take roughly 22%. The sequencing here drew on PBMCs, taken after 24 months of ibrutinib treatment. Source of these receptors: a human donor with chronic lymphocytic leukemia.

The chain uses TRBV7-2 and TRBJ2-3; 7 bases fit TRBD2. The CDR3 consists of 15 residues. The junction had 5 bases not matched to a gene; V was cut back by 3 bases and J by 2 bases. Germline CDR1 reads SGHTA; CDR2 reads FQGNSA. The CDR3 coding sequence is TGTGCCAGCAGCTTCCCAGCGGGGAACACAGATACGCAGTATTTT. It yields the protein CASSFPAGNTDTQYF.

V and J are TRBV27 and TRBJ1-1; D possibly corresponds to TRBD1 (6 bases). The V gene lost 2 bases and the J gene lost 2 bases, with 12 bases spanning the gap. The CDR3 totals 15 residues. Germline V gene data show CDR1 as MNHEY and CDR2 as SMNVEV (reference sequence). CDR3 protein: CASSLLEGVNTEAFF. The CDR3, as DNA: TGTGCCAGCAGTTTACTGGAGGGGGTAAACACTGAAGCTTTCTTT.

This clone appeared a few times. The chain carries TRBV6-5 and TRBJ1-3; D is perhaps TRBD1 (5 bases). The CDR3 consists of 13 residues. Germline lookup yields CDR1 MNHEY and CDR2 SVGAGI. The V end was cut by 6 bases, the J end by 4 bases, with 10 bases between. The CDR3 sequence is CASRRGLGNTIYF. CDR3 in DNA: TGTGCCAGCAGGAGGGGACTGGGAAACACCATATATTTT.

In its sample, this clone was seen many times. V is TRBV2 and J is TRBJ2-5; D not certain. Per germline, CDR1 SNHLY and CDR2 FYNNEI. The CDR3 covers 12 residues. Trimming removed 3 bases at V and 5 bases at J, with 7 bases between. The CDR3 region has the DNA TGTGCCAGCAGTGATTTGCAGGAGACCCAGTACTTC. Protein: CASSDLQETQYF.

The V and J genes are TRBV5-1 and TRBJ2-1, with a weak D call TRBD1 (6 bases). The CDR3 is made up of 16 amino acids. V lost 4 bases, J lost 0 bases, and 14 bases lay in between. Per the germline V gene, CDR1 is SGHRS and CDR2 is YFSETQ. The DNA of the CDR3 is TGCGCCAGCAGCCAACCGGGACAAAGCTCCTACAATGAGCAGTTCTTC. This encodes CASSQPGQSSYNEQFF.

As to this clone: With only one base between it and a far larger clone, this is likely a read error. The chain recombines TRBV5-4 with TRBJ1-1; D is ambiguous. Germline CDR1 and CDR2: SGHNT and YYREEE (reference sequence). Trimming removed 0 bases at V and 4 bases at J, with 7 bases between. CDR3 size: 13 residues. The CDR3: CASSLDRITEAFF. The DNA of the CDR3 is TGTGCCAGCAGCTTGGACAGAATCACTGAAGCTTTCTTT.

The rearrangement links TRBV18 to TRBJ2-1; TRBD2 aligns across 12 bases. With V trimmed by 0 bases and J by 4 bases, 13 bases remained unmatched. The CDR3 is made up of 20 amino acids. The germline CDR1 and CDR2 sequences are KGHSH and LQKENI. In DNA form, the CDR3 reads TGTGCCAGCTCACCACCGAAGTGGACTAGCGGGAAGCGCGTTTACAATGAGCAGTTCTTC. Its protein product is CASSPPKWTSGKRVYNEQFF.

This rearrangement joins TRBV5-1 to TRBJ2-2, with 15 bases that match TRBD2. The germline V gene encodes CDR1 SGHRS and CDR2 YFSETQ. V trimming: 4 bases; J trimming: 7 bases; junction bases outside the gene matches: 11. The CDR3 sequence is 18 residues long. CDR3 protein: CASSRTSGRALGLGELFF. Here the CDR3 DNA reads TGCGCCAGCAGCCGGACTAGCGGGAGGGCTTTAGGCCTCGGGGAGCTGTTTTTT.

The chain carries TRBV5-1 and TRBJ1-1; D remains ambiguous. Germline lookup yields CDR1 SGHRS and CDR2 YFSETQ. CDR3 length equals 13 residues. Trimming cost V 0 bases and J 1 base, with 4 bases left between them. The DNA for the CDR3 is TGCGCCAGCAGCTTGGAATGGAACACTGAAGCTTTCTTT. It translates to CASSLEWNTEAFF.

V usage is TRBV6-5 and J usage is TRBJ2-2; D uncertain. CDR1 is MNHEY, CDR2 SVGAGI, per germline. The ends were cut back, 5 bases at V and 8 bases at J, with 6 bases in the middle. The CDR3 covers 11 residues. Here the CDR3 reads CASSEEGELFF. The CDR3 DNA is TGTGCCAGCAGTGAGGAAGGGGAGCTGTTTTTT.

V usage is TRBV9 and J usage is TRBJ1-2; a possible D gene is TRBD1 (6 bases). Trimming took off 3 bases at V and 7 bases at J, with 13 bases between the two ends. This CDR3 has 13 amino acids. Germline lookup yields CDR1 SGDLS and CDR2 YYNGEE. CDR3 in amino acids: CASSGRTEAGYTF. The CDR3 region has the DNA TGTGCCAGCAGCGGCCGGACAGAAGCTGGCTACACCTTC.

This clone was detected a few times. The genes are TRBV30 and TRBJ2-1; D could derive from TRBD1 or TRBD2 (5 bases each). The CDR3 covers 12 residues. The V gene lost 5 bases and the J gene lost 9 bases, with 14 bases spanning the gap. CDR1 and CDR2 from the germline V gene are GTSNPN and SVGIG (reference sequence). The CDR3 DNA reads TGTGCCTGGGGGCTAGGGGACCTTGAGCAGTTCTTC. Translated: CAWGLGDLEQFF.

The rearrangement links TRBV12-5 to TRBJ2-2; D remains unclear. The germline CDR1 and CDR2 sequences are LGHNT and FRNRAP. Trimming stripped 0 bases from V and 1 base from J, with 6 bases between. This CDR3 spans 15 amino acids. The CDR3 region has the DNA TGTGCTAGTGGTTTGGTAACAGTGAACACCGGGGAGCTGTTTTTT. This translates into CASGLVTVNTGELFF.

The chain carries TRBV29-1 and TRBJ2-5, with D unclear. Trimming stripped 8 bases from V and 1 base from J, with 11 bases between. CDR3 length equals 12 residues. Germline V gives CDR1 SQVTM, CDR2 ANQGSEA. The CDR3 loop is CSLRIGQETQYF. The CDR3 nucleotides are TGCAGCTTGAGAATAGGCCAAGAGACCCAGTACTTC. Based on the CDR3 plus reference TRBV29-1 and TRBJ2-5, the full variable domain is SAVISQKPSRDICQRGTSLTIQCQVDSQVTMMFWYRQQPGQSLTLIATANQGSEATYESGFVIDKFPISRPNLTFSTLTVSNMSPEDSSIYLCSLRIGQETQYFGPGTRLLVL.

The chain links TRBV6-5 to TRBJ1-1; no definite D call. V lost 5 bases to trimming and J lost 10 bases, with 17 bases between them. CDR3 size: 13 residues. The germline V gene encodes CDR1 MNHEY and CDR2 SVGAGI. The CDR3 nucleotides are TGTGCCAGCAGTGAAAGATTGCCGGTTGTAGCTTTCTTT. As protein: CASSERLPVVAFF.

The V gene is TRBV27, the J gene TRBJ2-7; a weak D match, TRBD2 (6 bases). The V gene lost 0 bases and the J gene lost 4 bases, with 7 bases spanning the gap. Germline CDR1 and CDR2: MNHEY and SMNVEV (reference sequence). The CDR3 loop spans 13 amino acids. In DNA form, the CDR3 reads TGTGCCAGCAGTTTATCGGGGGGTTACGAGCAGTACTTC. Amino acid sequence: CASSLSGGYEQYF.